Below, 17 T cell receptor beta chains from the same sample are listed, as sequenced in a study of blood T cell repertoires in COVID-19. The protocol was immunoSEQ multiplex PCR, while the TCRdb copy is restricted to in-frame clones and leaves out a portion. The sample contains about 87,000 clones, about 80% of which appear only once. Specimen: peripheral blood. The receptors were gathered from a woman in her forties or fifties with acute or convalescent COVID-19.

The chain employs TRBV6-1 and TRBJ1-1; 7 positions agree with TRBD1. V trimming: 4 bases; J trimming: 4 bases; junction bases outside the gene matches: 12. Germline values: CDR1 MNHNS, CDR2 SASEGT. The length of the CDR3 is 16 residues. CDR3 sequence (DNA): TGTGCCAGCAGTGCGAAGGACAGGTGGTTGCGCACTGAAGCTTTCTTT. It yields the protein CASSAKDRWLRTEAFF.

The chain recombines TRBV28 with TRBJ1-2, with 9 bases fitting TRBD1. The germline V gene encodes CDR1 MDHEN and CDR2 SYDVKM. Trimming cost V 5 bases and J 2 bases; bases outside gene matches: 9. The CDR3 sequence is 16 residues long. The CDR3 DNA reads TGTGCCAGCAGTGGTAATTACAGGGGGCTAAACTATGGCTACACCTTC. It encodes CASSGNYRGLNYGYTF.

This clone has only one observation. The V call is TRBV5-1, the J call TRBJ1-1, with unresolved D. Germline assignment: CDR1 SGHRS and CDR2 YFSETQ. The V end lost 0 bases, the J end lost 3 bases, and 12 bases lay between the germline ends. There are 15 residues in the CDR3. CDR3 residues: CASSLAGPTYTEAFF. The CDR3 bases are TGCGCCAGCAGCTTGGCGGGTCCCACCTACACTGAAGCTTTCTTT. Using reference TRBV5-1 and TRBJ1-1 for the parts outside the CDR3, the full variable domain is KAGVTQTPRYLIKTRGQQVTLSCSPISGHRSVSWYQQTPGQGLQFLFEYFSETQRNKGNFPGRFSGRQFSNSRSEMNVSTLELGDSALYLCASSLAGPTYTEAFFGQGTRLTVV.

This sequence joins TRBV19 and TRBJ2-1; TRBD1 aligns across 11 bases. This CDR3 has 20 amino acids. V lost 0 bases, J lost 4 bases, and 14 bases stayed unmatched. Per the germline V gene, CDR1 is LNHDA and CDR2 is SQIVND (reference sequence). The CDR3 region is CASSIELRNWDRGGYNEQFF. The CDR3 nucleotides are TGTGCCAGTAGTATAGAATTAAGGAATTGGGACAGGGGGGGATACAATGAGCAGTTCTTC.

This chain links TRBV15 with TRBJ2-3; D is unresolved. Looked up from germline, CDR1 is LNHNV and CDR2 is YYDKDF (reference sequence). This CDR3 spans 16 amino acids. Trimming shortened V by 3 bases and J by 2 bases, and 15 bases separated the two germline ends. CDR3 nucleotide sequence: TGTGCCACCAGCAGGGGTAAGGAGCTCGCCACAGATACGCAGTATTTT. It translates to CATSRGKELATDTQYF.

The chain has TRBV19 and TRBJ2-3; 8 bases match TRBD1. The CDR3 runs to 15 residues. Germline CDR1 LNHDA, CDR2 SQIVND (reference sequence). V dropped 6 bases and J dropped 5; count of bases not matched to a gene: 10. CDR3 nucleotide sequence: TGTGCCAGTAGATCCAGGGACAGGACAAAAGATACGCAGTATTTT. Translating gives CASRSRDRTKDTQYF.

The gene calls are TRBV2 and TRBJ2-7, with 7 bases matching TRBD1. V was pared by 2 bases and J by 5 bases, with 0 bases of the junction left unmatched. The CDR3 totals 12 residues. Germline V gene sequence: CDR1 SNHLY, CDR2 FYNNEI. The CDR3 DNA is TGTGCCAGCAGTGAACAGGGGGACGAGCAGTACTTC. Its translation: CASSEQGDEQYF.

The gene calls are TRBV7-2 and TRBJ1-5, with TRBD1 matching 10 bases. In germline, CDR1 is SGHTA, CDR2 FQGNSA. V was clipped by 1 base and J by 7 bases; unmatched bases: 10. The CDR3 loop spans 17 amino acids. Here the CDR3 reads CASSLVGGQGSGQPQHF. The CDR3 DNA reads TGTGCCAGCAGCTTAGTTGGGGGACAGGGGTCGGGACAGCCCCAGCATTTT.

V usage is TRBV3-1 (or the pseudogene TRBV3-2) and J usage is TRBJ1-2; TRBD1 agrees at 9 bases. CDR3 length equals 15 residues. The germline V gene encodes CDR1 LGHDT and CDR2 YNNKEL (reference sequence). V dropped 1 base and J dropped 8; count of bases not matched to a gene: 8. CDR3 bases: TGTGCCAGCAGCCAAGCTACACCGGGACAGGGAGGCTACACCTTC. Protein sequence: CASSQATPGQGGYTF.

This clone was detected a few times. V usage is TRBV7-9 and J usage is TRBJ1-1; tentatively, D is TRBD1 (5 bases). Germline values: CDR1 SEHNR, CDR2 FQNEAQ (reference sequence). Trimming took off 3 bases at V and 0 bases at J, with 17 bases between the two ends. This CDR3 is built from 17 residues. DNA of the CDR3: TGTGCCAGCAGCTTTCCCCAGGGAAAGAGTGTGAACACTGAAGCTTTCTTT. Protein product: CASSFPQGKSVNTEAFF.

V is TRBV28 and J is TRBJ1-1, with 7 bases matching TRBD1. V shed 1 base, J shed 7 bases, and the junction held 6 bases outside the gene matches. Germline V gene lookup returns CDR1 MDHEN and CDR2 SYDVKM. This CDR3 is built from 14 residues. This CDR3 reads CASSLYAGGREAFF. The CDR3 DNA reads as TGTGCCAGCAGTTTATATGCAGGGGGGCGTGAAGCTTTCTTT.

This clone occurred a few times. DNA of the CDR3: TGTGCCAGCAGTTTCGATAGAGTATTGGGGGGGCGACACTACGAGCAGTACTTC. Translated, it gives CASSFDRVLGGRHYEQYF. The chain employs TRBV28 and TRBJ2-7; possibly TRBD2 for D (7 bases). The V end was cut by 3 bases, the J end by 3 bases, with 24 bases between. Germline CDR1 reads MDHEN; CDR2 reads SYDVKM. The CDR3 sequence is 18 residues long.

The chain joins TRBV27 to TRBJ2-1; 10 nucleotides match TRBD2. The CDR3 length is 16 residues. Germline V lookup: CDR1 MNHEY, CDR2 SMNVEV (reference sequence). J gave up 4 bases and V 1 base, and 4 bases lay outside the gene matches. Here the CDR3 DNA reads TGTGCCAGCAGTTTATGGAGCGGGGGGGGGTACAATGAGCAGTTCTTC. It codes for CASSLWSGGGYNEQFF.

This chain joins TRBV11-2 and TRBJ2-2; 8 nucleotides line up with TRBD2. CDR1 is SGHAT and CDR2 is FQNNGV in the germline V gene. V lost 2 bases to trimming and J lost 5 bases; unmatched junction nucleotides: 4. The CDR3 contains 15 residues. The CDR3 coding sequence is TGTGCCAGCAGCTTACTGCCGGGGGGGACCGGGGAGCTGTTTTTT. Residues: CASSLLPGGTGELFF.

This clone appeared a few times. The chain carries TRBV7-9 and TRBJ1-2, with TRBD1 matching 10 bases. Germline loops: CDR1 SEHNR, CDR2 FQNEAQ (reference sequence). Unmatched junction bases numbered 4, after V lost 5 bases and J lost 1 base. This CDR3 spans 15 amino acids. The CDR3: CASSIGQGVNYGYTF. The DNA of the CDR3 is TGTGCCAGCAGCATCGGACAGGGGGTTAACTATGGCTACACCTTC.

The gene calls are TRBV28 and TRBJ2-4; 8 bases match TRBD1. Germline V gene data show CDR1 as MDHEN and CDR2 as SYDVKM. CDR3 length: 14 residues. V was clipped by 6 bases and J by 8 bases; unmatched bases: 9. CDR3 loop: CASSLPGGMDIQYF. Here the CDR3 DNA reads TGTGCCAGCAGCTTGCCAGGGGGCATGGACATTCAGTACTTC.

This clone was counted once. V is TRBV5-1 and J is TRBJ2-2; no clear D. CDR1 SGHRS and CDR2 YFSETQ come from the germline V gene. CDR3 length: 13 residues. The ends were cut back, 3 bases at V and 2 bases at J, with 5 bases in the middle. CDR3 sequence (DNA): TGCGCCAGCAGCTCAGATAACACCGGGGAGCTGTTTTTT. This gives the protein CASSSDNTGELFF.